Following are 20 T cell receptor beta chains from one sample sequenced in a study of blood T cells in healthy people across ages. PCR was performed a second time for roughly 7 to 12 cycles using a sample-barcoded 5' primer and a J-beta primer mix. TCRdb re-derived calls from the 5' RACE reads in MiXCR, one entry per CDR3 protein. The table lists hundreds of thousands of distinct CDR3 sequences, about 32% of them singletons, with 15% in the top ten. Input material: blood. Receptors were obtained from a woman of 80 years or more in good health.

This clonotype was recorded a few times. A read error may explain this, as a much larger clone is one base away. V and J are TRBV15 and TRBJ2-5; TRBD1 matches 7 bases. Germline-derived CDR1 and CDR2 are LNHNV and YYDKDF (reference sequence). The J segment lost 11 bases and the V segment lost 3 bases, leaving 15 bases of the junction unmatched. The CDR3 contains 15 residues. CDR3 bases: TGTGCCACCAGCAGGGACACAGGGGATGGGAATGAGCAGTACTTC. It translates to CATSRDTGDGNEQYF.

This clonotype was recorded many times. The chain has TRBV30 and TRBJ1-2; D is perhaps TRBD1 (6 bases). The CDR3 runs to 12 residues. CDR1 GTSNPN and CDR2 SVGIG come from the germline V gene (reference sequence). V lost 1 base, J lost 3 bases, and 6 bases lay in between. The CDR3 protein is CAWSDRDYGYTF. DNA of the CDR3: TGTGCCTGGAGTGACAGGGACTATGGCTACACCTTC. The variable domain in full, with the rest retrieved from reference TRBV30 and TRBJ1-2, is SQTIHQWPATLVQPVGSPLSLECTVEGTSNPNLYWYRQAAGRGLQLLFYSVGIGQISSEVPQNLSASRPQDRQFILSSKKLLLSDSGFYLCAWSDRDYGYTFGSGTRLTVV.

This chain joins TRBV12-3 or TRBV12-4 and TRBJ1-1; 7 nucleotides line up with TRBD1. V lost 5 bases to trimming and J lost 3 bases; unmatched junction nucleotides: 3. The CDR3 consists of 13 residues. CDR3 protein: CASSGRGDTEAFF. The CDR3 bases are TGTGCCAGCAGTGGCAGGGGGGACACTGAAGCTTTCTTT.

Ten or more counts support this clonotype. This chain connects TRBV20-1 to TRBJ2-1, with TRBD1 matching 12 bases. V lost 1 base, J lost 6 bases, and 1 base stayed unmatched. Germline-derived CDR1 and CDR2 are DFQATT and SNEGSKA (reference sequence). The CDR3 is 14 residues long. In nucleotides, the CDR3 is TGCAGTGCTAGAGGGGACAGGGGGCTCAATGAGCAGTTCTTC. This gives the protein CSARGDRGLNEQFF.

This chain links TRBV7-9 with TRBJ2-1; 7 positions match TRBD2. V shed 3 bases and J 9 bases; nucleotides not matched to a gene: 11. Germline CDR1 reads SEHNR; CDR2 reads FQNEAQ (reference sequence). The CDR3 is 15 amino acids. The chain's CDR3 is CASSFSAGVIGEQFF. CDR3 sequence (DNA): TGTGCCAGCAGCTTCTCTGCGGGGGTTATAGGTGAGCAGTTCTTC. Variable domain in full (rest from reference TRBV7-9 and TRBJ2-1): DTGVSQNPRHKITKRGQNVTFRCDPISEHNRLYWYRQTLGQGPEFLTYFQNEAQLEKSRLLSDRFSAERPKGSFSTLEIQRTEQGDSAMYLCASSFSAGVIGEQFFGPGTRLTVL.

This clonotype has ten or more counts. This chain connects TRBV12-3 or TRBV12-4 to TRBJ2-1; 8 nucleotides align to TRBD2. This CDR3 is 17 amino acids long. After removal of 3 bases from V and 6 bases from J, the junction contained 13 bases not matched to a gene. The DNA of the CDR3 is TGTGCCAGCAGTTTGAGTCTAGCGGGCGATTTGCGCAATGAGCAGTTCTTC. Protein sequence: CASSLSLAGDLRNEQFF.

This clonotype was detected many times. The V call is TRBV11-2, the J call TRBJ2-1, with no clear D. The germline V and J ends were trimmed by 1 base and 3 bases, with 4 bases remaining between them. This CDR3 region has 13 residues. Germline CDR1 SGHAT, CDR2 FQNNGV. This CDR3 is CASSLGSYNEQFF. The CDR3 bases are TGTGCCAGCAGCTTAGGGAGCTACAATGAGCAGTTCTTC.

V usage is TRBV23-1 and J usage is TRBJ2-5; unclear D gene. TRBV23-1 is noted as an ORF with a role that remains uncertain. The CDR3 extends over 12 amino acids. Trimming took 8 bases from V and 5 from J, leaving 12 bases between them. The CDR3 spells CASGDKQETQYF. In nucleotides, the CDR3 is TGCGCCAGCGGCGACAAGCAGGAGACCCAGTACTTC.

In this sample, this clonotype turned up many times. This CDR3 reads CSTAHGHGLFF. In nucleotides, the CDR3 is TGCAGTACGGCTCACGGACACGGGTTGTTCTTC. The rearrangement uses TRBV20-1 and TRBJ2-1, with D maybe TRBD1 (5 bases). V was shortened by 8 bases and J by 15 bases, with 20 bases between the two germline ends. Germline CDR1 reads DFQATT; CDR2 reads SNEGSKA (reference sequence). This CDR3 is 11 amino acids long.

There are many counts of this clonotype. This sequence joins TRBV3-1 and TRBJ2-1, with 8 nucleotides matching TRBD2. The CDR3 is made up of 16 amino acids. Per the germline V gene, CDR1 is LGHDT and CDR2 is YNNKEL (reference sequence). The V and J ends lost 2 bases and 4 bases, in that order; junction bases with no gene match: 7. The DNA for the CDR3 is TGTGCCAGCAGCCAACCCCTCGGGGGGGAGTACAATGAGCAGTTCTTC. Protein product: CASSQPLGGEYNEQFF.

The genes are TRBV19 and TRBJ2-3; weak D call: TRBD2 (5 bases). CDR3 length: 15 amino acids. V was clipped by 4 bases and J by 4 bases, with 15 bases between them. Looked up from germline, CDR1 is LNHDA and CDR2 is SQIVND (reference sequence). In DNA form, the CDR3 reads TGTGCCAGTAGTAGCCGTGAGATCGGGGCAGATACGCAGTATTTT. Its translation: CASSSREIGADTQYF.

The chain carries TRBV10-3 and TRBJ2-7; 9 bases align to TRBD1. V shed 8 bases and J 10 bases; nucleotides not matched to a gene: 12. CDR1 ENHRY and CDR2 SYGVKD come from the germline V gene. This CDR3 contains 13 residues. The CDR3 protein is CAIATGGEEAQYF. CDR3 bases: TGTGCCATCGCCACAGGGGGCGAGGAGGCCCAGTACTTC.

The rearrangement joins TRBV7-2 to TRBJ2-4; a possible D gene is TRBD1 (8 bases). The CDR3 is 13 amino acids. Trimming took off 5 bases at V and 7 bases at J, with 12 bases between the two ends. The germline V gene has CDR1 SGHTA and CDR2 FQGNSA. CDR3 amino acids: CASSAQGGNIQYF. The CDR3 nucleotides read TGTGCCAGCAGCGCACAGGGGGGGAACATTCAGTACTTC.

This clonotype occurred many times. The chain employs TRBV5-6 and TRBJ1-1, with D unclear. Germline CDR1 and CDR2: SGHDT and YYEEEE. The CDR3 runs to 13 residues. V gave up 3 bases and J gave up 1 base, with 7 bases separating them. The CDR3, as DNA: TGTGCCAGCAGCTCCACGACGAACACTGAAGCTTTCTTT. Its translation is CASSSTTNTEAFF.

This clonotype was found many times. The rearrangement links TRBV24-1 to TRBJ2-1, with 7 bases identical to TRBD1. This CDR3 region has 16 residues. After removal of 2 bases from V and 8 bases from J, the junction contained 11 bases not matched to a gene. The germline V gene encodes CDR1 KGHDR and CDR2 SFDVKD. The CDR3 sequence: CATSDYGPGGKDEQFF. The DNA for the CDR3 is TGTGCCACCAGTGATTATGGGCCAGGGGGTAAGGATGAGCAGTTCTTC.

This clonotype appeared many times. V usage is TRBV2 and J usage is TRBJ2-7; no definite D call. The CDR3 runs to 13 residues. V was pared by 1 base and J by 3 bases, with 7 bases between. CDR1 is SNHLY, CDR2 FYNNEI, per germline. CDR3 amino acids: CASSEVRIYEQYF. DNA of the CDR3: TGTGCCAGCAGTGAAGTCCGGATCTACGAGCAGTACTTC.

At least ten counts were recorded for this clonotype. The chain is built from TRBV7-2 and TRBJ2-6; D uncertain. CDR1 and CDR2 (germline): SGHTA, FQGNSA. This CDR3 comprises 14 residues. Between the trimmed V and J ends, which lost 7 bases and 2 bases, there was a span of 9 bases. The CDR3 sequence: CASNTPPGANVLTF. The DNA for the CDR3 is TGTGCCAGCAACACACCCCCTGGGGCCAACGTCCTGACTTTC.

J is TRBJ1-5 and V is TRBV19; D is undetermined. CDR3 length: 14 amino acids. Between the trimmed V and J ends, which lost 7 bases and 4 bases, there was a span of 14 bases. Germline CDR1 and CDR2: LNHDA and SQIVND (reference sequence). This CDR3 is CASKGGPQNQPQHF. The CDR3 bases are TGTGCCAGTAAAGGAGGGCCGCAGAATCAGCCCCAGCATTTT.

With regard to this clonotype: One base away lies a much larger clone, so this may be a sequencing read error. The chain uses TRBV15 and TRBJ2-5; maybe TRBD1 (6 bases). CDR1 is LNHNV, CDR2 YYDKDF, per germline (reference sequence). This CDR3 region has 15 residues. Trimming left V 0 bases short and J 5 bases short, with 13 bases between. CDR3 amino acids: CATSREAGADETQYF. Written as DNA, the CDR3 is TGTGCCACCAGCAGAGAGGCAGGGGCTGATGAGACCCAGTACTTC.

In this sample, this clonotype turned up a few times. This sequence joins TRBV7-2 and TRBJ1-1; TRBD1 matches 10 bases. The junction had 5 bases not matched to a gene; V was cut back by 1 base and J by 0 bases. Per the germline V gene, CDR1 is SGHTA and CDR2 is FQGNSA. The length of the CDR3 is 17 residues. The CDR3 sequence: CASSLVGTGAVNTEAFF. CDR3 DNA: TGTGCCAGCAGCTTAGTCGGGACAGGGGCCGTGAACACTGAAGCTTTCTTT.